This T cell receptor (beta chain) is drawn from a study of neurological immune-mediated disorders. This clonotype has at least ten counts. One entry per CDR3 protein results from TCRdb running MiXCR on the 5' RACE reads. The sample has approximately 36,000 distinct CDR3 sequences; approximately 14% are singletons. Germline-derived CDR1 and CDR2 are ENHRY and SYGVKD. Trimming shortened V by 2 bases and J by 1 base, and 8 bases separated the two germline ends. The CDR3 spans 15 residues. The unsorted libraries were prepared from 2 million PBMCs (stored at -80 C). This clonotype was obtained from a woman aged 50 to 60 with HTLV-1-associated myelopathy (HAM/TSP). The chain couples TRBV10-3 to TRBJ2-2; possible D gene TRBD1, 6 bases. The material sequenced was PBMCs. CDR3 residues: CAISENRENTGELFF. The CDR3 region has the DNA TGTGCCATCAGTGAGAACAGGGAGAACACCGGGGAGCTGTTTTTT.